This TCR beta chain was obtained from a study of metastatic and nonmetastatic thyroid tumors. Study outcomes and limitations: TCR beta diversity was reportedly significantly higher in malignant thyroid tumors than benign nodules, in blood and tumor.

The CDR3 is made up of 13 amino acids. Germline CDR1 is SGDLS and CDR2 is YYNGEE. Trimming pared 0 bases from V and 9 bases from J, leaving 10 bases between. As concerns this clone: No antigen is known for it.

TCRdb reprocessed the PCR reads using MiXCR. The data hold under 30,000 clones, with approximately 15% observed a single time. None of the patients had undergone any treatment ahead of thyroid surgery. The rearrangement uses TRBV9 and TRBJ2-1, with D unresolved. This clonotype was obtained from a male donor with papillary thyroid cancer or a benign thyroid nodule (not recorded which). Some clones in this sample may be carry-over from other donors' samples. The sample consisted of blood. CDR3 in amino acids: CASSVVPAAEQFF. CDR3 nucleotide sequence: TGTGCCAGCAGCGTAGTCCCAGCTGCTGAGCAGTTCTTC.